This is a list of T cell receptor beta chains from one sample in a study of T cells in Graves' hyperthyroidism and ophthalmopathy. TCRdb independently ran MiXCR on the multiplex PCR reads; one entry per CDR3 protein. This repertoire shows some 550,000 distinct CDR3 sequences, approximately 16% found once; its top ten account for around 3.5%. Sequences were obtained from blood. The receptor set was obtained from a woman in her thirties or forties with Graves' ophthalmopathy. Both conserved end residues are trimmed from each CDR3. The D gene is left open where the match is weak.

d_call | j_call | v_call | cdr3_aa
TRBD2 | TRBJ2-7 | TRBV30 | ARSRGLAGVNEQY
- | TRBJ1-4 | TRBV5-1 | ASSLDGYRGEKLF
- | TRBJ2-7 | TRBV12-3/TRBV12-4 | ASSLRSLELQY
- | TRBJ2-5 | TRBV6-1 | ASTRGHEETQY
TRBD2 | TRBJ2-5 | TRBV20-1 | SAKTGGPGETQY
- | TRBJ1-1 | TRBV19 | ASSMGPNTEAF
- | TRBJ1-1 | TRBV7-9 | ASSLAAGPNTEAF
- | TRBJ2-7 | TRBV5-1 | ASSGQSSSYEQY
TRBD1 | TRBJ1-6 | TRBV12-3/TRBV12-4 | ASRSGQGLGSPLH
TRBD1 | TRBJ2-2 | TRBV11-2 | ASSSPTGGATTGELF
- | TRBJ2-3 | TRBV12-3/TRBV12-4 | ASSLGFATDTQY
- | TRBJ1-1 | TRBV7-9 | ASSLDTPNTEAF
- | TRBJ2-3 | TRBV3-1 | ASRQSLIGGGGDTQY
- | TRBJ2-3 | TRBV27 | ASKPQTDTQY
TRBD1 | TRBJ1-1 | TRBV25-1 | ASSESRDRRHTEAF
TRBD1 | TRBJ2-7 | TRBV5-1 | ASSLGGQAYEQY
- | TRBJ2-5 | TRBV2 | ASSEVTQTQY
- | TRBJ2-7 | TRBV6-1 | ASSTGQGGPYEQY
TRBD1 | TRBJ2-7 | TRBV15 | ATSRGTGTVISYEQY
- | TRBJ2-6 | TRBV19 | VGLGGSGASGANVLT
TRBD1 | TRBJ1-1 | TRBV10-3 | ATVGQGGNTEAF
TRBD1 | TRBJ1-2 | TRBV19 | ATAPGTGLSYT
- | TRBJ2-5 | TRBV3-1 | ASSQGWRLTGQGTQY
TRBD1 | TRBJ1-5 | TRBV20-1 | SAREPGQRNQPQH